This T cell receptor (beta chain) appears in the sequencing data of a study of identical twins. Via MiXCR, TCRdb re-called the 5' RACE reads, giving one row per CDR3 protein. This repertoire shows approximately 250,000 distinct CDR3 sequences, 6.5% to 8% found once; its top ten account for more than 12%. This CDR3 region has 16 residues. The ends were cut back, 3 bases at V and 0 bases at J, with 15 bases in the middle. From germline, CDR1 is DFQATT and CDR2 SNEGSKA (reference sequence). This clonotype was counted a few times. This same sample was also taken into another study, of T cells expressing NK-cell markers. That paper notes: Anti-gamma-delta TCR antibody use in several experiments restricted sorting to alpha-beta TCR T cells. In a few donors, dominant clonotypes made up about 25-65% of CD3+CD56-NKG2C+ cells.

The sequencing input was CD8+ T cells sorted from blood. The chain couples TRBV20-1 to TRBJ2-1; no firm D call. This TCR was sampled from a woman aged 18-35 years in good health. CDR3 DNA sequence: TGCAGTGCTAGGCCCCGAGGCAGTAGCTCCTACAATGAGCAGTTCTTC. It codes for CSARPRGSSSYNEQFF.